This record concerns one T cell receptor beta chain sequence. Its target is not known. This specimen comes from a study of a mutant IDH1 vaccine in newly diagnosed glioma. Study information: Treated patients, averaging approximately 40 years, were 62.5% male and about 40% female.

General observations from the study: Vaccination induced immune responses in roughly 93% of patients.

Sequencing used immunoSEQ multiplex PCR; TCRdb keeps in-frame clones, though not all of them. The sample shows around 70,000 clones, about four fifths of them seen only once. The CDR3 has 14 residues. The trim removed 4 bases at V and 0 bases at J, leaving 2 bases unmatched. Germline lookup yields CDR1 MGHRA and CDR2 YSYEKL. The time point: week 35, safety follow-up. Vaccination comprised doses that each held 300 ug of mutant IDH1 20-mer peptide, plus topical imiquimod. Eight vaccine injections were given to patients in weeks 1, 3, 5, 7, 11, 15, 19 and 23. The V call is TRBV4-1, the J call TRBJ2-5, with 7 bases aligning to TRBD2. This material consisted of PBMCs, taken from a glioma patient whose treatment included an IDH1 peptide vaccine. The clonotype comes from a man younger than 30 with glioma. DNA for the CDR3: TGCGCCAGCAGCCTAACTAGCGACCAAGAGACCCAGTACTTC. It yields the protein CASSLTSDQETQYF.